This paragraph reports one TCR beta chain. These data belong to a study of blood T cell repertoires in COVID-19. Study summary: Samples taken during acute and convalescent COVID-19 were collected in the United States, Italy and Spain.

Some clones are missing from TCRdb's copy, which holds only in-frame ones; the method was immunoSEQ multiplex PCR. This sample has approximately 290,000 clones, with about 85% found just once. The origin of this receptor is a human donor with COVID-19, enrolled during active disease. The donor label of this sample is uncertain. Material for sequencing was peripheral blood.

CDR3 DNA: TGTGCCAGCAGTACGAACTCTAAGTTATCTGAAGCTTTCTTT. Translation: CASSTNSKLSEAFF. The chain uses TRBV5-4 and TRBJ1-1; D gene unclear. Per the germline V gene, CDR1 is SGHNT and CDR2 is YYREEE (reference sequence). V dropped 5 bases and J dropped 6 bases, with 17 bases sitting between them. The CDR3 runs 14 residues.